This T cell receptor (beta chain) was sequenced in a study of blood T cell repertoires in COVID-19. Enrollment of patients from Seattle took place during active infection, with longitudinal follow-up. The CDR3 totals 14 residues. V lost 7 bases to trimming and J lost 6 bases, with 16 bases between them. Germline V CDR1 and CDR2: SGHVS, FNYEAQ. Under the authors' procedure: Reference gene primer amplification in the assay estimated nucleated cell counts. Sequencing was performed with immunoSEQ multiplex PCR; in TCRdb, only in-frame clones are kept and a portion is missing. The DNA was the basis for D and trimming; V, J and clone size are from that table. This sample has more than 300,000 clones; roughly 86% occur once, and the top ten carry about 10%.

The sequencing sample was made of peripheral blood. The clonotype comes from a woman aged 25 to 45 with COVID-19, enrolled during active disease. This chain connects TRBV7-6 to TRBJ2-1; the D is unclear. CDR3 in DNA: TGTGCCAGCAAAGGAAAGGCGTGGAGCAATGAGCAGTTCTTC. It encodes CASKGKAWSNEQFF.